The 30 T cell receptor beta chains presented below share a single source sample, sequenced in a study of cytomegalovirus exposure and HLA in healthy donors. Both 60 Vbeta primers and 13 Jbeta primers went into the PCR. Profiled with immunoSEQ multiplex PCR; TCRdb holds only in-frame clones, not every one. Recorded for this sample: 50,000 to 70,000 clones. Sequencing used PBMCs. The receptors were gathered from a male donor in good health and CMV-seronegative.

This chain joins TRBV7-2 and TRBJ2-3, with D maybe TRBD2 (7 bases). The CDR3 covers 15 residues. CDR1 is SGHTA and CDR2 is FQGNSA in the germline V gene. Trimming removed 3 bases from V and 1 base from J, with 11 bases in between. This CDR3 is CASSLGGRGTDTQYF. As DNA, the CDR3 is TGTGCCAGCAGCTTGGGGGGGCGCGGCACAGATACGCAGTATTTT.

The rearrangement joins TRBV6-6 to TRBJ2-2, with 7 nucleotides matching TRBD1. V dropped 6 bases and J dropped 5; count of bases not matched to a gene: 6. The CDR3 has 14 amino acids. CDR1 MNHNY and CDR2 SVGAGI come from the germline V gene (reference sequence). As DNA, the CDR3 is TGTGCCAGCAGACAGGGGATGAGAACCGGGGAGCTGTTTTTT. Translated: CASRQGMRTGELFF.

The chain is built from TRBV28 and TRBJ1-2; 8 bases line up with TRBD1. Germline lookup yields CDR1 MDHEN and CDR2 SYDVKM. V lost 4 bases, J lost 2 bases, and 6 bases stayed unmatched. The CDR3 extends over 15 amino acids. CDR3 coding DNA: TGTGCCAGCAGTTCTCGACAGGGGATGAACTATGGCTACACCTTC. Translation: CASSSRQGMNYGYTF.

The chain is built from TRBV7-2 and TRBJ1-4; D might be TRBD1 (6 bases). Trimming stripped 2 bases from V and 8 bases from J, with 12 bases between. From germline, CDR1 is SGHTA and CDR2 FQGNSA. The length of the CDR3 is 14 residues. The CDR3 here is CASSLPGTREKLFF. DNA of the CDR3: TGTGCCAGCAGCTTACCAGGGACAAGGGAAAAACTGTTTTTT.

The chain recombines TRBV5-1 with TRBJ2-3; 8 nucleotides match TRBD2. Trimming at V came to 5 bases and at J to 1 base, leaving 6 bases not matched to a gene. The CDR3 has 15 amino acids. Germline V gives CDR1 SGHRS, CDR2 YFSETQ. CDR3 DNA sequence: TGCGCCAGCAGTCCGCAGACTAGCGGCACAGATACGCAGTATTTT. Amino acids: CASSPQTSGTDTQYF.

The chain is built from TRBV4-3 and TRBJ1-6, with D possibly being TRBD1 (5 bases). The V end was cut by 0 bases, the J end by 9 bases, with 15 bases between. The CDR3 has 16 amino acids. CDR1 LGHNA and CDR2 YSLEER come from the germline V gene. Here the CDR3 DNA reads TGCGCCAGCAGCCAAGATCCGGGGTACGGGGGTTCACCCCTCCACTTT. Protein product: CASSQDPGYGGSPLHF.

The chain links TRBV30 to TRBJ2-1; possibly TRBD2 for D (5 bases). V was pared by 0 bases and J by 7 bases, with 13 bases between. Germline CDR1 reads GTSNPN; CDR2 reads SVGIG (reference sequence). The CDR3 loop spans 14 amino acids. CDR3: CAWSVSGSGNEQFF. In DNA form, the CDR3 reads TGTGCCTGGAGTGTTTCGGGGTCGGGGAATGAGCAGTTCTTC.

This chain's CDR3 is CASSGVVMPVTEAFF. The CDR3 DNA sequence: TGTGCCAGCAGTGGTGTAGTTATGCCGGTCACTGAAGCTTTCTTT. The rearrangement links TRBV4-2 to TRBJ1-1; D is uncertain. From germline, CDR1 is LGHNA and CDR2 YNFKEQ. V shed 6 bases and J shed 4 bases, with 18 bases lying between them. The CDR3 sequence is 15 residues long.

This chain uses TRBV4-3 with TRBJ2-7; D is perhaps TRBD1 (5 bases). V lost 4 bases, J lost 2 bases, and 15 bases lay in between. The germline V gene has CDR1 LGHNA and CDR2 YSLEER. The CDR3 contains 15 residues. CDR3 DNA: TGCGCCAGCAGCCCACCTGACAGACTCGCCTACGAGCAGTACTTC. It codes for CASSPPDRLAYEQYF.

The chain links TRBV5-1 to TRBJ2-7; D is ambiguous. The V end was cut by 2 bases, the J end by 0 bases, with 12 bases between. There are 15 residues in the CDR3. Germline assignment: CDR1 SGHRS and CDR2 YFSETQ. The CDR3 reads CASSFTPFSSYEQYF. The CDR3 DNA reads TGCGCCAGCAGCTTTACACCCTTCAGCTCCTACGAGCAGTACTTC.

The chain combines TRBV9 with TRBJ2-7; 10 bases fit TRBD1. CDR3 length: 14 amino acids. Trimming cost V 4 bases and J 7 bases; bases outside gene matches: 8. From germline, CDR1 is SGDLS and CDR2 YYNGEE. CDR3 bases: TGTGCCAGCAGCCCCCGGGACAGGGGTTGGGAGCAGTACTTC. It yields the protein CASSPRDRGWEQYF.

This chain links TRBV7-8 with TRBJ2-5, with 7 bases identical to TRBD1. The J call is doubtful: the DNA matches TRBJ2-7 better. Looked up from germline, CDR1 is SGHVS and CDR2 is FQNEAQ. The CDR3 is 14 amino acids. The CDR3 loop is CASSPTGVGYEQYF. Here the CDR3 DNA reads TGTGCCAGCAGCCCCACAGGGGTTGGATACGAGCAGTACTTC.

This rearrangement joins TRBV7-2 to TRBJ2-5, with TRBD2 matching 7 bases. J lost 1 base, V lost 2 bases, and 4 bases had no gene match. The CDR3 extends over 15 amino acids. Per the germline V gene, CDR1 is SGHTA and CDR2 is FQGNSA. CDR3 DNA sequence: TGTGCCAGCAGCTTATTGGGGGGGTTCCAAGAGACCCAGTACTTC. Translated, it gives CASSLLGGFQETQYF.

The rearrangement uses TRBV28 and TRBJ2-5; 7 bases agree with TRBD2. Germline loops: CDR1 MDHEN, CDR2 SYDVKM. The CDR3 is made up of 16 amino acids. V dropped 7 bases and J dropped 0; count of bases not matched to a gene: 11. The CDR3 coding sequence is TGTGCCAGCACTGGGAGGGGAGTGGGTTACCAAGAGACCCAGTACTTC. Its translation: CASTGRGVGYQETQYF.

The CDR3 DNA sequence: TGTGCCAGCAGCCCCCGCCCAGCGGGAGGAGGTACCGGGGAGCTGTTTTTT. It yields the protein CASSPRPAGGGTGELFF. The J gene is TRBJ2-2, the V gene TRBV11-2, with 9 bases that match TRBD2. The CDR3 extends over 17 amino acids. CDR1 and CDR2 from the germline V gene are SGHAT and FQNNGV. Trimming removed 5 bases from V and 5 bases from J; junction bases left unmatched: 12.

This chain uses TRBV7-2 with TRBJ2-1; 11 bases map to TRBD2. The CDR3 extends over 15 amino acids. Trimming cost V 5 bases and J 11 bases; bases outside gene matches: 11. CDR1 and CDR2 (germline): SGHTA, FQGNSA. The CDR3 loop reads CASSLQSSGGNKQFF. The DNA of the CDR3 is TGTGCCAGCAGCCTTCAGTCTAGCGGGGGGAATAAGCAGTTCTTC.

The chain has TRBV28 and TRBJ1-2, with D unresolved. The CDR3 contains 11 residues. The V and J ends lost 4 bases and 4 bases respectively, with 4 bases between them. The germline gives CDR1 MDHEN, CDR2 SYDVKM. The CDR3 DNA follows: TGTGCCAGCAGTTACTTCTATGGCTACACCTTC. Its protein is CASSYFYGYTF.

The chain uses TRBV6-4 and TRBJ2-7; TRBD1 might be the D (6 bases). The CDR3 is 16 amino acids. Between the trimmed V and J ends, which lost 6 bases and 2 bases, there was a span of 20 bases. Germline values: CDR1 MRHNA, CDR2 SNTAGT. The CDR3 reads CASRLTGTKITYEQYF. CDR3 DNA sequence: TGTGCCAGCAGATTAACCGGGACAAAGATTACCTACGAGCAGTACTTC.

The CDR3 loop is CASSTSGGRGDTQYF. The CDR3 DNA reads TGTGCCAGCAGCACTAGCGGGGGGAGAGGAGATACGCAGTATTTT. The gene calls are TRBV7-2 and TRBJ2-3; 12 bases align to TRBD2. The CDR3 consists of 15 residues. Germline V gives CDR1 SGHTA, CDR2 FQGNSA. The V gene end was trimmed by 5 bases and the J gene end by 5 bases; junction bases not matched to a gene: 5.

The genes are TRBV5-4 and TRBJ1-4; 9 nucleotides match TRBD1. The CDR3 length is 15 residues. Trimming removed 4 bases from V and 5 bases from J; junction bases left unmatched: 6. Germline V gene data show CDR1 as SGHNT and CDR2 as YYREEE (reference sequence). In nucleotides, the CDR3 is TGTGCCAGCAGCATCGGACAGGGGACGAATGAAAAACTGTTTTTT. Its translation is CASSIGQGTNEKLFF.

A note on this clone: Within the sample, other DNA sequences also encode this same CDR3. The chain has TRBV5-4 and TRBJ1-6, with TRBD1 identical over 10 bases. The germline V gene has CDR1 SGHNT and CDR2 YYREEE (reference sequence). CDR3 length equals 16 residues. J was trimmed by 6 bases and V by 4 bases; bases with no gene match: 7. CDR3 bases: TGTGCCAGCAGCCTGGACAGGGGGATTGGTAATTCACCCCTCCACTTT. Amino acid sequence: CASSLDRGIGNSPLHF.

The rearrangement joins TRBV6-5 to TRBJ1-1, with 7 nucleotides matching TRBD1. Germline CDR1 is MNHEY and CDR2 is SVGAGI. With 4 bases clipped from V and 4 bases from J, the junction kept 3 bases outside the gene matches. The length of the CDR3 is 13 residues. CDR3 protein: CASSLTGRTEAFF. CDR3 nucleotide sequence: TGTGCCAGCAGTTTGACAGGGCGCACTGAAGCTTTCTTT.

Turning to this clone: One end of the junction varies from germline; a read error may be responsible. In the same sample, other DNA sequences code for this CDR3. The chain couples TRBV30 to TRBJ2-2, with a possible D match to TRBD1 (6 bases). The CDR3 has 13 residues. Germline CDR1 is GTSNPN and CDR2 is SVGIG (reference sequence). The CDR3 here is CAWSVGGSGELFF. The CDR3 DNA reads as TGTGCCTGGAGTGTAGGGGGATCCGGGGAACTGTTTTTT.

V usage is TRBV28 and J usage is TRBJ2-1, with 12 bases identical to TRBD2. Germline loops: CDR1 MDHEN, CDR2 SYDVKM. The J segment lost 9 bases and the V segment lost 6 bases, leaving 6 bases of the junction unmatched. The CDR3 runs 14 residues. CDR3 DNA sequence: TGTGCCAGCAGGTGGACTAGCGGGACCAGTGAGCAGTTCTTC. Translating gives CASRWTSGTSEQFF.

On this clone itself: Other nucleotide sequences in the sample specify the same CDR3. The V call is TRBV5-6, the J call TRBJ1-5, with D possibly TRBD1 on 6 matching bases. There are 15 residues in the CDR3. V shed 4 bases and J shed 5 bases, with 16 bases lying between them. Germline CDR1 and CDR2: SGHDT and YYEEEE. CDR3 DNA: TGTGCCAGCAGCCCTTGGGGCCAGGGGCATCAGCCCCAGCATTTT. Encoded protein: CASSPWGQGHQPQHF.

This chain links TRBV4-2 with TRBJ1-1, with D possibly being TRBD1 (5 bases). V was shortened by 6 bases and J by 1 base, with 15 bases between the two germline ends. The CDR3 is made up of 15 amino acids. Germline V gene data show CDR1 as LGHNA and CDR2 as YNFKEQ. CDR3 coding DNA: TGTGCCAGCAGGAGGGAGGAGGGGAGGAACACTGAAGCTTTCTTT. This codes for CASRREEGRNTEAFF.

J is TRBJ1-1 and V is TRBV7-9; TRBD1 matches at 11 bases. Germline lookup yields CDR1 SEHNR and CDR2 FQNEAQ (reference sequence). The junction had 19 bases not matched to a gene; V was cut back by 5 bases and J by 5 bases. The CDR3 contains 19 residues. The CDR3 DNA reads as TGTGCCAGCAGCATTCGTGGGGGGGACAGGGGGTTACTTTCGACTGAAGCTTTCTTT. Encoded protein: CASSIRGGDRGLLSTEAFF.

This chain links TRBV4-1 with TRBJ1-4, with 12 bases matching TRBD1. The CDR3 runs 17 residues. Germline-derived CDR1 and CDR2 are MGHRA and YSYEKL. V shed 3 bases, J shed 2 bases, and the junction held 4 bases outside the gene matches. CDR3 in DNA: TGCGCCAGCAGCCAGGGACAGGGGGCGAACACTAATGAAAAACTGTTTTTT. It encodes CASSQGQGANTNEKLFF.

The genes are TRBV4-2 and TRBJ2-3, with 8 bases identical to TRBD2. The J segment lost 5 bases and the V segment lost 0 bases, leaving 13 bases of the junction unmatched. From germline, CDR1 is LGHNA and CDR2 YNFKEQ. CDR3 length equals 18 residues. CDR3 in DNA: TGTGCCAGCAGCCAAGACTCAACTGGCGGGGGGTCGGGAGATACGCAGTATTTT. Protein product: CASSQDSTGGGSGDTQYF.

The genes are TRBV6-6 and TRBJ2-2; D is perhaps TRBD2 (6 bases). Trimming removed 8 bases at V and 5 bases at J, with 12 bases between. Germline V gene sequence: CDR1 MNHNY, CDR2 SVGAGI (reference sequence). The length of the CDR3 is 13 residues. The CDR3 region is CASGGGTTGELFF. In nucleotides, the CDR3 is TGTGCCAGCGGGGGTGGGACTACCGGGGAGCTGTTTTTT.